These 10 T cell receptor delta chains were all obtained from the same sample, sequenced in a study of DNA immune sequencing with unique molecular identifiers. All 8 TRDV and 4 TRDJ genes were targeted in 32-plex amplification of genomic DNA. Adapter PCR followed approximately 3 barcoding PCR cycles that attached a 12-nucleotide UMI. TCRdb reapplied CATT to the multiplex PCR reads. The data contain fewer than 300 delta-chain clones, roughly 16% of them singletons. Sequencing input: buffy coat blood. All receptors derive from a human donor in good health.

This clone has just a few counts. The chain is built from TRDV1 and TRDJ1; D may correspond to TRDD2 or TRDD3 (6 bases each). The J gene, not given by TCRdb, was assigned here from a germline match of the nucleotide sequence. CDR1 and CDR2 (germline): TSWWSYY, QGS. The CDR3 runs to 24 residues. V was shortened by 0 bases and J by 0 bases, with 35 bases between the two germline ends. As DNA, the CDR3 is TGTGCTCTTGGGGAACTAGACACAGCGGCCTTCCGTATTTGGGGGCCGAGAGACACCGATAAACTCATCTTT. As protein: CALGELDTAAFRIWGPRDTDKLIF.

About this clone: A far larger clone is just one base off, so this is likely a read error. This CDR3 is also generated by other DNA sequences in the sample. V is TRDV2 and J is TRDJ1; TRDD3 agrees at 8 bases. The CDR3 consists of 19 residues. CDR1 GEAIGNYY and CDR2 EKD come from the germline V gene. CDR3 sequence reads: CACDTRGNWGSPYTDKLIF. The CDR3 DNA reads TGTGCCTGTGACACCAGAGGTAACTGGGGGTCACCTTACACCGATAAACTTATCTTT.

Relative to its sample, this clone is large. Other DNA sequences in the sample encode the same CDR3. The rearrangement links TRAV38-2/DV8 to TRDJ1; D may match TRDD2 or TRDD3 (5 bases each). The V gene lost 0 bases and the J gene lost 2 bases, with 29 bases spanning the gap. The CDR3 contains 21 residues. The germline gives CDR1 TSESDYY, CDR2 QEAYKQQN. The DNA of the CDR3 is TGTGCTTATAGGAGCGAGGCTACCCCTACTGGCCCGGTTGGCTCTACCGATAAACTCATCTTT. Amino acid sequence: CAYRSEATPTGPVGSTDKLIF.

This clone was seen a few times. A far larger clone is off by one base, so a read error is likely. The same CDR3 is also encoded by other DNA sequences in this sample. The chain recombines TRDV2 with TRDJ3; 8 bases are shared with TRDD3. V gave up 0 bases and J gave up 1 base; unmatched junction bases: 13. The germline V gene encodes CDR1 GEAIGNYY and CDR2 EKD. The CDR3 runs 21 residues. CDR3 bases: TGTGCCTGTGACACCCCTGGTACTGGGGGGGCGAGTTCCTGGGACACCCGACAGATGTTTTTC. Residues: CACDTPGTGGASSWDTRQMFF.

The V gene is uncalled and the J gene is TRDJ1; TRDD3, the table's D call, lacks a check against the DNA. The CDR3 has 15 residues. For the CDR3, the DNA is TGTGCCTGTGACATCTGGGGGATACGGGGAGATAAACTCATCTTT. Amino acids: CACDIWGIRGDKLIF.

In this sample, this clone is large (0.1 to 1%). This specimen includes other DNA sequences encoding the same CDR3. The V call is TRAV29/DV5, the J call TRDJ1, with a tentative D call TRDD3 (6 bases). Assignment of the J gene here rests on matching the DNA to germline, because TCRdb gives none. Germline CDR1 is NSMFDY and CDR2 is ISSIKDK. The CDR3 is 24 residues long. Trimming pared 1 base from V and 1 base from J, leaving 41 bases between. Here the CDR3 reads CAASPSWSPLPSLLGPPRTDKLIF. The CDR3 nucleotides are TGTGCAGCAAGCCCCTCCTGGTCCCCTCTTCCAAGCCTACTGGGTCCCCCCCGCACCGATAAACTCATCTTT.

This clone was detected a few times. Being one base from a much bigger clone, this may be a read error. The chain employs TRDV2 and TRDJ1, with TRDD3 identical over 11 bases. The V segment lost 2 bases and the J segment 3 bases; nucleotides outside the gene matches: 4. Per germline, CDR1 GEAIGNYY and CDR2 EKD. The CDR3 is made up of 15 amino acids. CDR3 sequence: CACDNLGDTADKLIF. CDR3 coding DNA: TGTGCCTGTGACAACCTGGGGGATACAGCCGATAAACTCATCTTT.

This clone is labeled as large. The chain has TRDV3 and TRDJ1; 13 bases line up with TRDD3. V lost 1 base to trimming and J lost 7 bases; unmatched junction nucleotides: 21. The germline V gene has CDR1 TVYSNPD and CDR2 GDNSRS (reference sequence). CDR3 length equals 19 residues. The CDR3 spells CAFKARRLGDTRSPIKLIF. The DNA for the CDR3 is TGTGCCTTTAAGGCCCGAAGACTGGGGGATACGCGGTCGCCAATTAAACTCATCTTT.

On this clone itself: Only one base separates this from a far larger clonotype, so it likely reflects a read error. The chain carries TRDV1 and TRDJ1; D might be TRDD2 or TRDD3, each matching 9 bases. TCRdb is silent on the J gene; assignment here came from matching the DNA to germline. Germline CDR1 TSWWSYY, CDR2 QGS. The CDR3 spans 27 residues. V lost 5 bases to trimming and J lost 0 bases, with 49 bases between them. In DNA, the CDR3 is TGTGCTCTTGGGCCCTTCCCGGCCTTCCTACCCTTCTATACTGCGGGGGGATACTACAAGTACACCGATAAACTCATCTTT. Residues: CALGPFPAFLPFYTAGGYYKYTDKLIF.

This clone is categorized as large. The V call is TRDV2, the J call TRDJ3; maybe TRDD3 (5 bases). The germline gives CDR1 GEAIGNYY, CDR2 EKD. V was trimmed by 3 bases and J by 2 bases, leaving 22 bases between them. The CDR3 loop spans 20 amino acids. The CDR3 spells CACDPVDHSIPPWDTRQMFF. The CDR3, as DNA: TGTGCCTGTGACCCTGTCGACCATTCGATACCGCCCTGGGACACCCGACAGATGTTTTTC.